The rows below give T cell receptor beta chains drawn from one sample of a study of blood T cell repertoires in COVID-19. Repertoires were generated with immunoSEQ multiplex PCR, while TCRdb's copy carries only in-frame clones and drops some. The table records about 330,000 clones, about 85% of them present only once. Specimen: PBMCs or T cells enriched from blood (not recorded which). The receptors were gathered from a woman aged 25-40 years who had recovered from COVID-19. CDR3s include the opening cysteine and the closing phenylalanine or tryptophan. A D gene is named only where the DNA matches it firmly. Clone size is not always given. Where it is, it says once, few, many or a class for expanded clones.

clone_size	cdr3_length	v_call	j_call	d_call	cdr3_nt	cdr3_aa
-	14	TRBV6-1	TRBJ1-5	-	TGTGCCAGCAGTGAAGGGCGGAACAATCAGCCCCAGCATTTT	CASSEGRNNQPQHF
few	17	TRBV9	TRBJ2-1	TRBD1	TGTGCCAGCAGCCCGGGGACAGGGGCCAGTGGTTACAATGAGCAGTTCTTC	CASSPGTGASGYNEQFF
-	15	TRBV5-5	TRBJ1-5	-	TGTGCCAGCAGCTTGCAAAGCACGGAGAATCAGCCCCAGCATTTT	CASSLQSTENQPQHF
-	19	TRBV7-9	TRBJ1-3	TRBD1	TGTGCCAGCAGCCTGGGACAGGCGAATCATGCGAGCTCTGGAAACACCATATATTTT	CASSLGQANHASSGNTIYF
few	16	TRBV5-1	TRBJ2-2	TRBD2	TGCGCCAGCAGCACGATGGCGGGGGGAGGAACCGGGGAGCTGTTTTTT	CASSTMAGGGTGELFF
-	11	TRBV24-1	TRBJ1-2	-	TGTGCCAACAGGGCCTCCTATGGCTACACCTTC	CANRASYGYTF
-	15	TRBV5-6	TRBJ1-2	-	TGTGCCAGCAGCTCCCCCACGGGAGTGCTGTCCGGCTACACCTTC	CASSSPTGVLSGYTF
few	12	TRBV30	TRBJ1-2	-	TGTGCCTGGTCCCAGGGTAGCTATGGCTACACCTTC	CAWSQGSYGYTF
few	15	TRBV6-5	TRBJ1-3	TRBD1	TGTGCCAGCAGCCCGACAGGGATGGTAGGAAACACCATATATTTT	CASSPTGMVGNTIYF
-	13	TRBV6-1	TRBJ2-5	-	TGTGCCAGCAGTGAATCGGGATGGGAGACCCAGTACTTC	CASSESGWETQYF
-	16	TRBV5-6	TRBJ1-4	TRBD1	TGTGCCAGCAGCGAACAGGCCCAGGGGGCTAATGAAAAACTGTTTTTT	CASSEQAQGANEKLFF
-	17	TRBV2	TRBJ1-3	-	TGTGCCAGCAGTGAAGCGCATAACAGTCTCTCTGGAAACACCATATATTTT	CASSEAHNSLSGNTIYF
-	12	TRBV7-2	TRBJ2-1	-	TGTGCCAGCAGCTCGCTTTACGGTGAGCAGTTCTTC	CASSSLYGEQFF
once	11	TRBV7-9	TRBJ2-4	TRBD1	TGTGCCAGCAGCCGGGACAGGGTCCAGTACTTC	CASSRDRVQYF
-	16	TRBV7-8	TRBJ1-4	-	TGTGCCAGCAGCCACGCCCCAGGGAGGACTAATGAAAAACTGTTTTTT	CASSHAPGRTNEKLFF
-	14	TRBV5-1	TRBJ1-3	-	TGCGCCAGCGGCCCAGGAAACTCTGGAAACACCATATATTTT	CASGPGNSGNTIYF
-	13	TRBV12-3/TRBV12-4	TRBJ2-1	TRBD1	TGTGCCAGCAGGTCACAGGGGAACAATGAGCAGTTCTTC	CASRSQGNNEQFF
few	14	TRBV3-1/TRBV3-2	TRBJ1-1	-	TGTGCCAGCAGTTACAGCCGGGACAAGGTGGTTGCTTTCTTT	CASSYSRDKVVAFF
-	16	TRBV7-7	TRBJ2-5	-	TGTGCTAGCAGCCAAGCCCCCCCGGGTTTGGAGGAGACCCAGTACTTC	CASSQAPPGLEETQYF
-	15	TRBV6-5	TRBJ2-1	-	TGTGCCAGCAGTACGAACACAGGTTTTTGGAATGAGCAGTTCTTC	CASSTNTGFWNEQFF
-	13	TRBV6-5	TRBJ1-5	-	TGTGCCAGCATCAGGGATTTCAATCAGCCCCAGCATTTT	CASIRDFNQPQHF
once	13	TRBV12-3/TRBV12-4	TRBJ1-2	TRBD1	TGTGCCAGCAGCGGACAGGGGATCTATGGCTACACCTTC	CASSGQGIYGYTF
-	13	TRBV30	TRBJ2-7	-	TGTGCCTGGAACCAACGACGGGACTACGAGCAGTACTTC	CAWNQRRDYEQYF
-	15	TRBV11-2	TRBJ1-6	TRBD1	TGTGCCAGCAGCCCCAGAGGGACAGGCGGTTCACCCCTCCACTTT	CASSPRGTGGSPLHF
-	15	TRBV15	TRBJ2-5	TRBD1	TGTGCCACCAGCGCCCGGACAGGACGACAAGAGACCCAGTACTTC	CATSARTGRQETQYF
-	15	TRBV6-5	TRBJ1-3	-	TGTGCCAGCAGCCAAACAGGGTTCTCTGGAAACACCATATATTTT	CASSQTGFSGNTIYF
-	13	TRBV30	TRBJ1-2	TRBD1	TGTGCCTGGAGCGGACAGGAGTACTATGGCTACACCTTC	CAWSGQEYYGYTF
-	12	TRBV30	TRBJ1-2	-	TGTGCCTGGAACGTAGGGGTTTATGGCTACACCTTC	CAWNVGVYGYTF
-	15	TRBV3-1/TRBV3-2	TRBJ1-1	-	TGTGCCAGCAGCCAAGCAGGGGCCCGCAACACTGAAGCTTTCTTT	CASSQAGARNTEAFF
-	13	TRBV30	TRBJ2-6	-	TGTGCCTGGATACCGAGGTGGGCCAACGTCCTGACTTTC	CAWIPRWANVLTF
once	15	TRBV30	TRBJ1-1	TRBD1	TGTGCCTGGGAGGAACGAACAGGGGGCGGGACTGAAGCTTTCTTT	CAWEERTGGGTEAFF
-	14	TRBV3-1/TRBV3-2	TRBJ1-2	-	TGTGCCAGCAGCCACCCCCCTACAGGGCTTGGCTACACCTTC	CASSHPPTGLGYTF
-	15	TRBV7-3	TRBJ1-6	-	TGTGCCAGCAGCTTAACGAGGGTAACCAATTCACCCCTCCACTTT	CASSLTRVTNSPLHF
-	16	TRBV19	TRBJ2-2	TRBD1	TGTGCCAGTAGTACTGGGACAGGGGCGCGGACCGGGGAGCTGTTTTTT	CASSTGTGARTGELFF
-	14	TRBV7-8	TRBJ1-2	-	TGTGCCAGCAGCGAACCTGGGGGGGCGGGTGGCTACACCTTC	CASSEPGGAGGYTF
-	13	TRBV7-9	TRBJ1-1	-	TGTGCCAGCAGTATGGGGGCGAGGACTGAAGCTTTCTTT	CASSMGARTEAFF